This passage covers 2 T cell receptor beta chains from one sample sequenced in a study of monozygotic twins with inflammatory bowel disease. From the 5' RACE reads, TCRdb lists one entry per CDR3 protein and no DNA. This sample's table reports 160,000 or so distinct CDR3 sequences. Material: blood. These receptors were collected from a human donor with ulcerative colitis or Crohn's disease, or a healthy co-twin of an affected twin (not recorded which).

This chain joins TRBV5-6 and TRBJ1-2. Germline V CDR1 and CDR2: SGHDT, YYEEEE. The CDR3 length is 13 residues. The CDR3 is CASSMDRVEGYTF.

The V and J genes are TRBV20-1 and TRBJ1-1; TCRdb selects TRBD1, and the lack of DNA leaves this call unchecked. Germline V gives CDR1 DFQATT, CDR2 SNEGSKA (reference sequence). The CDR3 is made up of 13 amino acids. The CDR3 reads CSARAGWDTEAFF.